Sequencing of this T cell receptor beta chain was carried out in a study of siplizumab effects on memory and regulatory T cells. CDR1 and CDR2 from the germline V gene are SGDLS and YYNGEE. Deletions cut 0 bases from V and 0 bases from J, with 8 bases between. The length of the CDR3 is 15 residues. Profiled with immunoSEQ multiplex PCR; TCRdb holds only in-frame clones, not every one. The sample records 110,000 or so clones, approximately 94% being singletons. Findings and caveats of the study: Siplizumab significantly decreased alloreactive sequences from unstimulated CD4+ memory cells.

Notes on this clone: Antigen unknown.

The specimen was CD4+ T cells sorted from blood. The chain uses TRBV9 and TRBJ2-3, with D possibly matching TRBD2 (5 bases). The receptor was derived from a human donor in good health. CDR3 sequence reads: CASSVAQRSTDTQYF. The DNA of the CDR3 is TGTGCCAGCAGCGTAGCTCAGCGGAGCACAGATACGCAGTATTTT. Full variable domain (remainder filled in from reference TRBV9 and TRBJ2-3): DSGVTQTPKHLITATGQRVTLRCSPRSGDLSVYWYQQSLDQGLQFLIQYYNGEERAKGNILERFSAQQFPDLHSELNLSSLELGDSALYFCASSVAQRSTDTQYFGPGTRLTVL.